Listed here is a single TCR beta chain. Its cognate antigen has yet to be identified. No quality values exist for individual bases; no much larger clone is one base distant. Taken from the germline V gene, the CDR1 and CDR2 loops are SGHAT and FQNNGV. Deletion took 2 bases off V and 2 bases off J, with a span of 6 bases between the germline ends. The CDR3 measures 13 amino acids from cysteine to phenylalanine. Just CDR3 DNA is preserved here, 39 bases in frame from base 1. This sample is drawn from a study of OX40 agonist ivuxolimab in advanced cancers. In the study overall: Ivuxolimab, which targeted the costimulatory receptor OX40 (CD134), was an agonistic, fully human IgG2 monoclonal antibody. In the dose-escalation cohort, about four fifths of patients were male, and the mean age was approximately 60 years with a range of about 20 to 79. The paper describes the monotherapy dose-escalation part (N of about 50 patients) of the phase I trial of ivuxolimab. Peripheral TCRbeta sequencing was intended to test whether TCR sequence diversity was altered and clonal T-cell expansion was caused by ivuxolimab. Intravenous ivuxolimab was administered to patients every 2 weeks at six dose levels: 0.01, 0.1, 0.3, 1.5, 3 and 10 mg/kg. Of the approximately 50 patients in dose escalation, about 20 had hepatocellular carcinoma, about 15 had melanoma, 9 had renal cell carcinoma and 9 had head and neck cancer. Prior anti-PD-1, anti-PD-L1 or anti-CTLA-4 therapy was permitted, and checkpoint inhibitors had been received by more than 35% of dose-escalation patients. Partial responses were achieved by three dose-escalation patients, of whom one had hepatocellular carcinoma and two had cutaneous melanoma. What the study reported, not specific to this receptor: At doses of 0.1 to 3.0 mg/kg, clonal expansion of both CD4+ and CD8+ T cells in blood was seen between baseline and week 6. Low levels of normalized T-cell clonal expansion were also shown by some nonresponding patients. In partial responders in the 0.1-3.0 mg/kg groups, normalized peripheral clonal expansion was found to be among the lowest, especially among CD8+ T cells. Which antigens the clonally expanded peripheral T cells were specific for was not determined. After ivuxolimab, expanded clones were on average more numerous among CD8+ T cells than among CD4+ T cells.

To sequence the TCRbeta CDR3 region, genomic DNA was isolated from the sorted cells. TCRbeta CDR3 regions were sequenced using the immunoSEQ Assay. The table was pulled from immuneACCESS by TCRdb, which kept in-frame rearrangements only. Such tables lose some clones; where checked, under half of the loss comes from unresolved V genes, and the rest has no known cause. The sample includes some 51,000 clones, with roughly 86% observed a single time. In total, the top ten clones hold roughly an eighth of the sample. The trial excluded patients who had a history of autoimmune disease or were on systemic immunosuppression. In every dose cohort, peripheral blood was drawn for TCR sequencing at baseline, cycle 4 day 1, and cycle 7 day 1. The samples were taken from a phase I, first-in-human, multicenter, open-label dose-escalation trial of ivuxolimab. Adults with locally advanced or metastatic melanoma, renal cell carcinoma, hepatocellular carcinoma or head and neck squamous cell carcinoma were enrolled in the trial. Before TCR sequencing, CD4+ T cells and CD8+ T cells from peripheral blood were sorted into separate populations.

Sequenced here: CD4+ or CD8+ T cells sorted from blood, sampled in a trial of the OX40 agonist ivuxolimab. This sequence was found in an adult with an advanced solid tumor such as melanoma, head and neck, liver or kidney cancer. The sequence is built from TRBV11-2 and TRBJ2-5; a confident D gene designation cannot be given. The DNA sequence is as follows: TGTGCCAGCAGCTTACCAGCTCAAGAGACCCAGTACTTC. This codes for CASSLPAQETQYF.